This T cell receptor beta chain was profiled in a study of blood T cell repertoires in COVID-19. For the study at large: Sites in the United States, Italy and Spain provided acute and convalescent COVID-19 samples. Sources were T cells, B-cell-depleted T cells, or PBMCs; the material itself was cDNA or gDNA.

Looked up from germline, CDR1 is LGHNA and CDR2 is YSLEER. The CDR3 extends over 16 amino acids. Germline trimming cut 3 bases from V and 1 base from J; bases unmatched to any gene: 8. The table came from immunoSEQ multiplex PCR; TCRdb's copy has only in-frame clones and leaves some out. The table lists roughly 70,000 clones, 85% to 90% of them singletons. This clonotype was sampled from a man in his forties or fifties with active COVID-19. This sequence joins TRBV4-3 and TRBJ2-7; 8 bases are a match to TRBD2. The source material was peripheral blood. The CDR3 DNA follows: TGCGCCAGCAGCCACGGAAGCATAGCGGGGTCCTACGAGCAGTACTTC. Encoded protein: CASSHGSIAGSYEQYF.